This T cell receptor beta chain was identified in a study of Graves' ophthalmopathy and Graves' hyperthyroidism. Study results and limitations: Most expanded clonotypes in thyroid above 0.001 frequency also showed up in blood. Its predictions of ophthalmopathy progression gave the model 70.59% sensitivity and 72% to 85% specificity.

V dropped 3 bases and J dropped 1 base, with 10 bases sitting between them. The CDR3 covers 14 residues. Germline V gene sequence: CDR1 SGHTS, CDR2 YDEGEE. Amplification from RNA transcripts yielded the TCR beta CDR3 regions. In the first round, RT-PCR was carried out with HTBI primers, and a multiplex PCR formed the second round. Each CDR3 protein is one row after TCRdb ran MiXCR on the multiplex PCR reads. Of about 15,000 distinct CDR3 sequences listed, 50% are singletons. A duration under 3 months, NOSPECS ≥4, CAS ≥3 and moderate-to-severe activity characterized the donors with ophthalmopathy. Symptoms, serum thyroxine and TRAb, thyroid ultrasound, and orbital computed tomography formed the diagnostic basis. This clonotype is labeled as medium-sized (0.01 to 0.1%). The antigen remains unidentified.

Specimen: peripheral blood. This clonotype was obtained from a woman in her twenties or thirties with Graves' ophthalmopathy. The chain is built from TRBV5-8 and TRBJ2-5; D ambiguous. The DNA for the CDR3 is TGTGCCAGCAGCTCATCCCCCAGCCAAGAGACCCAGTACTTC. Protein: CASSSSPSQETQYF.